This note documents a single T cell receptor beta chain sequence. The data belong to a study of blood T cell repertoires in COVID-19. The overall study: Acute and convalescent COVID-19 samples came from the United States, Italy and Spain. In each case, the material was cDNA or gDNA derived from T cells, B-cell-depleted T cells, or PBMCs.

In the study's own analysis: By means of reference gene primer amplification, nucleated cell counts were estimated. Assay: immunoSEQ multiplex PCR; the TCRdb copy retains only in-frame clones and omits some. V and J calls and clone size are copied from that table; D and trimming were computed from the DNA. Among over 150,000 clones listed, over 80% were seen once. V shed 3 bases, J shed 4 bases, and the junction held 5 bases outside the gene matches. From germline, CDR1 is SGHRS and CDR2 YFSETQ. The CDR3 covers 15 residues. The chain has TRBV5-1 and TRBJ1-5; TRBD1 aligns across 9 bases. The TCR comes from a woman aged 60 to 75 with acute or convalescent COVID-19. Sequencing was performed on peripheral blood. The CDR3 sequence is CASSWDRVRNQPQHF. The CDR3 nucleotides read TGCGCCAGCAGCTGGGACAGGGTAAGAAATCAGCCCCAGCATTTT.